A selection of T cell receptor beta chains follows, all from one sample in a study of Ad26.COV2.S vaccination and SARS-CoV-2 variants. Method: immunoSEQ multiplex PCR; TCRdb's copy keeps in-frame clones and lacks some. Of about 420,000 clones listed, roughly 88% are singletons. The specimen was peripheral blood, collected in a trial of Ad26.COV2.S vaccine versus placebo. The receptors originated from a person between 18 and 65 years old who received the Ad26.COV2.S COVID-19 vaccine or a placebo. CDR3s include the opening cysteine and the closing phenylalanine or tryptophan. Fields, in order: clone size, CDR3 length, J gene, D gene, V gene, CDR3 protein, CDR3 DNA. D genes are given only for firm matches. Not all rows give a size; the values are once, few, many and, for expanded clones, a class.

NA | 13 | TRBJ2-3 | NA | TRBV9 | CASSVVVTDTQYF | TGTGCCAGCAGCGTAGTCGTTACAGATACGCAGTATTTT
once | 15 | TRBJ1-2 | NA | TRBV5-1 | CASRVTGKGNYGYTF | TGCGCCAGCAGAGTAACAGGGAAGGGCAACTATGGCTACACCTTC
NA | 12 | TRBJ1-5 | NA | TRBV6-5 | CASSRPGQPQHF | TGTGCCAGCAGTCGACCGGGACAGCCCCAGCATTTT
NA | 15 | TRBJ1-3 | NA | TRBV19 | CASTGLVVSGNTIYF | TGTGCCAGCACGGGCCTAGTGGTATCTGGAAACACCATATATTTT
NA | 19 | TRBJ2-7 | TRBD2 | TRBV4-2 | CASSPPGGVAGTSSYEQYF | TGTGCCAGCAGCCCCCCGGGTGGAGTAGCGGGGACCAGCTCCTACGAGCAGTACTTC
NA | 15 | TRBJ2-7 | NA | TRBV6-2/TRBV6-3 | CASSPDSSLVYEQYF | TGTGCCAGCAGTCCCGACAGCTCCCTAGTCTACGAGCAGTACTTC
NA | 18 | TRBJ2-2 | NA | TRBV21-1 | CASSKGGTAVQNTGELFF | TGTGCCAGCAGCAAAGGAGGGACAGCCGTTCAAAACACCGGGGAGCTGTTTTTT
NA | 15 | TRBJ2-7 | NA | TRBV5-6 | CASSLALGWNREQYF | TGTGCCAGCAGCTTGGCTCTGGGGTGGAATCGGGAGCAGTACTTC
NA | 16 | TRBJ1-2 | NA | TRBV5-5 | CASSLGTGGIGSGYTF | TGTGCCAGCAGCCTGGGCACGGGGGGAATCGGGAGTGGCTACACCTTC
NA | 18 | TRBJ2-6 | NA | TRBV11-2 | CASSLVLETSSGANVLTF | TGTGCCAGCAGCTTAGTTTTGGAGACAAGCTCTGGGGCCAACGTCCTGACTTTC
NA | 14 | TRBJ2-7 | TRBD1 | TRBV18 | CASFGQGVPYEQYF | TGTGCCAGCTTCGGACAGGGCGTCCCCTACGAGCAGTACTTC
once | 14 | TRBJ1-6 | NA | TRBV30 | CAWSPGVGNSPLHF | TGTGCCTGGAGCCCAGGTGTTGGTAATTCACCCCTCCACTTT
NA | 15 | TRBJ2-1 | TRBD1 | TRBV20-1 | CSASSSGQEYNEQFF | TGCAGTGCTAGTTCCTCGGGACAGGAATACAATGAGCAGTTCTTC
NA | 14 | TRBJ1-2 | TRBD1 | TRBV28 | CASNGDRGGYGYTF | TGTGCCAGCAACGGAGACAGGGGCGGGTATGGCTACACCTTC